This TCR beta chain originates from a study of blood T cell repertoires in COVID-19. In the study's own analysis: Quantification of nucleated cells was approximated via reference gene primer amplification. This table comes from immunoSEQ multiplex PCR, and its TCRdb copy is limited to in-frame clones, with some not included. V, J and clone size are taken as reported in that table, and D and trimming were inferred from the DNA itself. The table shows around 300,000 clones, with almost 90% occurring only once. The CDR3 has 16 amino acids. V trimming: 7 bases; J trimming: 0 bases; junction bases outside the gene matches: 9. Per germline, CDR1 KGHDR and CDR2 SFDVKD. The study recruited people aged about 18 to 89 years across roughly 23 US areas.

The rearrangement links TRBV24-1 to TRBJ2-3; 7 bases fit TRBD2. The receptor comes from a woman aged 18-29 years with acute COVID-19. The specimen was PBMCs or T cells enriched from blood (not recorded which). The CDR3 bases are TGTGCCACCAGAGCGGGATCCCGTCTTAGCACAGATACGCAGTATTTT. It codes for CATRAGSRLSTDTQYF.